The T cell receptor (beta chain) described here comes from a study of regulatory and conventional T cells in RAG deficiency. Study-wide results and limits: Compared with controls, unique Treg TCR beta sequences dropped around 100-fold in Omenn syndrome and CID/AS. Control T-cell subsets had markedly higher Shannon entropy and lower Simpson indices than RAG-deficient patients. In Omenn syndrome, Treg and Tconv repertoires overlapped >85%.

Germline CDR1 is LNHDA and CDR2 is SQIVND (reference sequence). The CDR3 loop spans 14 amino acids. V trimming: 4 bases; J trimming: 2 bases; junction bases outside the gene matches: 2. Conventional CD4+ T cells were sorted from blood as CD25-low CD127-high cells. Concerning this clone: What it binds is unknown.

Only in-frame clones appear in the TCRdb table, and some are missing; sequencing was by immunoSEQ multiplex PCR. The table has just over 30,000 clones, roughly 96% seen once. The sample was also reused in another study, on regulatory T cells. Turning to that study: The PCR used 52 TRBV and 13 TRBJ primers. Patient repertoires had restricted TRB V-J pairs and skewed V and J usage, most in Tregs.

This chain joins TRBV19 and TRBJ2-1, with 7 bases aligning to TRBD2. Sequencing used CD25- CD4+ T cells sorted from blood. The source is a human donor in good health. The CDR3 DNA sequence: TGTGCCAGTAGTACCAGCGGGGCCTACAATGAGCAGTTCTTC. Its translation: CASSTSGAYNEQFF.